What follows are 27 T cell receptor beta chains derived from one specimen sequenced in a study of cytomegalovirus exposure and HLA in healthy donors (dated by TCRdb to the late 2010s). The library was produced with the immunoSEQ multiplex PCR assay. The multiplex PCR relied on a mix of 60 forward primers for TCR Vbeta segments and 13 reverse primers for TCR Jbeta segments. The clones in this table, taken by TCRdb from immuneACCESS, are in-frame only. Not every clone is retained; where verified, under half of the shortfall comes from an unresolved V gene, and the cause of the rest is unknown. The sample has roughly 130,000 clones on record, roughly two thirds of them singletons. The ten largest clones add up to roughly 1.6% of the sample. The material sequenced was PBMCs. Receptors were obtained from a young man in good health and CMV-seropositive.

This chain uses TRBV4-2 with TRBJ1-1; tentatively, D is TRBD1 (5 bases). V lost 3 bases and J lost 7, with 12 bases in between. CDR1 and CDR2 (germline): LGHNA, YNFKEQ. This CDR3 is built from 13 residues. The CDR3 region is CASSQRWGDEAFF. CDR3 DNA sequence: TGTGCCAGCAGCCAGAGGTGGGGGGATGAAGCTTTCTTT.

In DNA, the CDR3 is TGTGCCAGCACCTCCCCACCCGGGGGCATTCAGTACTTC. Residues: CASTSPPGGIQYF. V usage is TRBV6-6 and J usage is TRBJ2-4; D might be TRBD2 (6 bases). Germline CDR1 reads MNHNY; CDR2 reads SVGAGI (reference sequence). The CDR3 covers 13 residues. Trimming left V 7 bases short and J 9 bases short, with 16 bases between.

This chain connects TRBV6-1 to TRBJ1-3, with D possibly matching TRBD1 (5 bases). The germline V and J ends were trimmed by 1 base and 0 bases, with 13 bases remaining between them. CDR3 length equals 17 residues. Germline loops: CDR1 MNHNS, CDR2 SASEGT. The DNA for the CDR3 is TGTGCCAGCAGTGAAGGACAGTTACGAACCTCTGGAAACACCATATATTTT. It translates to CASSEGQLRTSGNTIYF.

The chain's CDR3 is CASSLGVGGGNEQFF. In nucleotides, the CDR3 is TGTGCCAGCAGCTTAGGCGTTGGGGGGGGCAATGAGCAGTTCTTC. This chain joins TRBV7-2 and TRBJ2-1, with TRBD2 matching 7 bases. In germline, CDR1 is SGHTA, CDR2 FQGNSA. The length of the CDR3 is 15 residues. V dropped 1 base and J dropped 6; count of bases not matched to a gene: 6.

The CDR3 DNA sequence: TGCGCCAGCAGCTTGGAGGCGTCGGGGGATACGCAGTATTTT. It translates to CASSLEASGDTQYF. The chain joins TRBV5-1 to TRBJ2-3, with D possibly being TRBD2 (5 bases). Germline V lookup: CDR1 SGHRS, CDR2 YFSETQ. The V and J ends lost 0 bases and 6 bases respectively, with 11 bases between them. The CDR3 is 14 amino acids.

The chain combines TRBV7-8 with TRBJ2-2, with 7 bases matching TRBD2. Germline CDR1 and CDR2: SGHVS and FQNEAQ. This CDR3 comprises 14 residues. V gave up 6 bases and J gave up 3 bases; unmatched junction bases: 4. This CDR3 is CASSRREYTGELFF. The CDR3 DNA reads TGTGCCAGCAGTCGGCGGGAGTACACCGGGGAGCTGTTTTTT.

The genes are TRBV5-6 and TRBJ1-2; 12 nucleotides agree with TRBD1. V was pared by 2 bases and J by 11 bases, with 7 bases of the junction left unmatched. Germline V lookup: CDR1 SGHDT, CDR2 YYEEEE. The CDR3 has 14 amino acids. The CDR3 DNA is TGTGCCAGCAGCTTTCCCGCGGGACAGGGGGCTTACACCTTC. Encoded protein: CASSFPAGQGAYTF.

The CDR3 nucleotides read TGTGCCAGTAGTAACCCAGGGGACAAAAACATTCAGTACTTC. Amino acids: CASSNPGDKNIQYF. V gene TRBV19 combines with J gene TRBJ2-4; a weak D match, TRBD1 (6 bases). From germline, CDR1 is LNHDA and CDR2 SQIVND (reference sequence). The CDR3 contains 14 residues. V was cut by 4 bases and J by 3 bases, with 10 bases left in between.

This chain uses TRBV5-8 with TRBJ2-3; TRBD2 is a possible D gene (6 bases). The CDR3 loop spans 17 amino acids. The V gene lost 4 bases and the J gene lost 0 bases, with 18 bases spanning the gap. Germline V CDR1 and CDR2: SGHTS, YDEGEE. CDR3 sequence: CASSTQPSSASTDTQYF. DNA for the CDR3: TGTGCCAGCAGCACGCAACCATCTAGCGCTAGCACAGATACGCAGTATTTT.

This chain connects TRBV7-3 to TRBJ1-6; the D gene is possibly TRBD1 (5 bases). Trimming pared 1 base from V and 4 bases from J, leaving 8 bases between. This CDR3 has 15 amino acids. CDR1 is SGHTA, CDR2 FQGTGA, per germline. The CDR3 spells CASSLRAGYNSPLHF. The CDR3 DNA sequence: TGTGCCAGCAGCTTAAGGGCAGGGTATAATTCACCCCTCCACTTT.

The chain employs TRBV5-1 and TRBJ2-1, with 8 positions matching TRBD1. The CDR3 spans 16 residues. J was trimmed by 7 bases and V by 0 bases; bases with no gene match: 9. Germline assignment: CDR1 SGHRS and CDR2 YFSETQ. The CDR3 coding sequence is TGCGCCAGCAGCTTGGTGGTAGGACAGGGTGAAAATGAGCAGTTCTTC. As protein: CASSLVVGQGENEQFF.

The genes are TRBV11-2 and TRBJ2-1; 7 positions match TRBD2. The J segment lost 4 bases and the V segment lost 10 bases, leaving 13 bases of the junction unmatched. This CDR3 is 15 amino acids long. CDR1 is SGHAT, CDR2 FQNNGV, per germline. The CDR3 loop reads CAINSGPGRYNEQFF. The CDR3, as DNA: TGTGCCATCAATAGCGGGCCCGGAAGATACAATGAGCAGTTCTTC.

CDR3 coding DNA: TGTGCCAGCAGTTTCAGCGGGGTCGATGAAAAACTGTTTTTT. Protein product: CASSFSGVDEKLFF. The J gene is TRBJ1-4, the V gene TRBV28, with D unresolved. The CDR3 is 14 residues long. Germline loops: CDR1 MDHEN, CDR2 SYDVKM. V lost 3 bases to trimming and J lost 6 bases, with 11 bases between them.

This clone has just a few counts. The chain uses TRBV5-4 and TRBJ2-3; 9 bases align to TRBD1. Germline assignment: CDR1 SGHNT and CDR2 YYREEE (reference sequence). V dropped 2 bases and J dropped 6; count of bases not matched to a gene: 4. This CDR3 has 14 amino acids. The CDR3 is CASSFKDRGDTQYF. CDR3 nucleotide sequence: TGTGCCAGCAGCTTTAAGGACAGGGGCGATACGCAGTATTTT.

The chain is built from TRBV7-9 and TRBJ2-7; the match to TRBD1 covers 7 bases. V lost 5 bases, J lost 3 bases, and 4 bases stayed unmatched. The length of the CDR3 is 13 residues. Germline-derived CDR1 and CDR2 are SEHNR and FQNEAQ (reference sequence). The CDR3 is CASSRDRHYEQYF. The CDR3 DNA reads TGTGCCAGCAGCCGGGACAGACACTACGAGCAGTACTTC.

CDR3 amino acids: CASSGQAQETQYF. For the CDR3, the DNA is TGTGCCAGCAGTGGCCAGGCCCAAGAGACCCAGTACTTC. The chain combines TRBV2 with TRBJ2-5, with D unclear. This CDR3 contains 13 residues. V lost 4 bases and J 1 base, leaving 7 bases between the germline ends. Germline CDR1 SNHLY, CDR2 FYNNEI.

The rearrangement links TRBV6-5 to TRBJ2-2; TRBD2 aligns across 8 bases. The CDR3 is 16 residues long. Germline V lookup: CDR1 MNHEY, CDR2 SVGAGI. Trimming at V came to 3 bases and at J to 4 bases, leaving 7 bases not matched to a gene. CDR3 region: CASSYVTSGFTGELFF. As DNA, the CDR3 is TGTGCCAGCAGTTATGTAACTAGCGGATTCACCGGGGAGCTGTTTTTT.

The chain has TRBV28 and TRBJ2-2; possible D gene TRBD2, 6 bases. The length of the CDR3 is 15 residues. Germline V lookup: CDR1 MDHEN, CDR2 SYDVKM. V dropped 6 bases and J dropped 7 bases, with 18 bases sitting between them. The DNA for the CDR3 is TGTGCCAGCAGCCGACTAGAACGGGTCAGCGGGGAGCTGTTTTTT. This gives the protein CASSRLERVSGELFF.

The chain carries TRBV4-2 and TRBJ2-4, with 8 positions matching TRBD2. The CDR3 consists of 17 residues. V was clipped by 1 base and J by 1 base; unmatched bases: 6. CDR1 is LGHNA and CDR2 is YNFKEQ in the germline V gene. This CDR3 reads CASSQAGTRGAKNIQYF. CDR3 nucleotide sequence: TGTGCCAGCAGCCAAGCTGGGACTAGGGGGGCCAAAAACATTCAGTACTTC.

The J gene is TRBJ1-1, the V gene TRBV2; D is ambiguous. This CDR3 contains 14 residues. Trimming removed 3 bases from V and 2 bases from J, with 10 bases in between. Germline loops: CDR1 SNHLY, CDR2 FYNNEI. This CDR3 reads CASSDGAPNTEAFF. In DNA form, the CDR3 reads TGTGCCAGCAGTGACGGAGCGCCCAACACTGAAGCTTTCTTT.

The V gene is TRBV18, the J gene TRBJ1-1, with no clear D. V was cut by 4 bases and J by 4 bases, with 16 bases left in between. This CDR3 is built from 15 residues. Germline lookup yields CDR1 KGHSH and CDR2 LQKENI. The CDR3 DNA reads TGTGCCAGCTCACTAAATCCGGGTGGAACCACTGAAGCTTTCTTT. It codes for CASSLNPGGTTEAFF.

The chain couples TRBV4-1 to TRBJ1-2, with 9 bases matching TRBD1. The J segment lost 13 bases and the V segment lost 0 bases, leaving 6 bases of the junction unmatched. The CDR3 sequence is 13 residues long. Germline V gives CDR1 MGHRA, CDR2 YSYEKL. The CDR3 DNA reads TGCGCCAGCAGCCAAGATGGGGACAGGGCTTCCACCTTC. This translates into CASSQDGDRASTF.

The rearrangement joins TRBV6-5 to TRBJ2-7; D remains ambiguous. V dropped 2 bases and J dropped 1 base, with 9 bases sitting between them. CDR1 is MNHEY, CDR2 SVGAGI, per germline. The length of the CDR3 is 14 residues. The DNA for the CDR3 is TGTGCCAGCAGTTACGTTGGCAGATCCTACGAGCAGTACTTC. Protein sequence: CASSYVGRSYEQYF.

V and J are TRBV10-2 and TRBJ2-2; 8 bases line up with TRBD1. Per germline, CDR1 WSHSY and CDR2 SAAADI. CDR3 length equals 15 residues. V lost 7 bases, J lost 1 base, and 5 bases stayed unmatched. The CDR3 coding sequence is TGCGCCAGCAACGGACAGGGACTGAACACCGGGGAGCTGTTTTTT. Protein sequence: CASNGQGLNTGELFF.

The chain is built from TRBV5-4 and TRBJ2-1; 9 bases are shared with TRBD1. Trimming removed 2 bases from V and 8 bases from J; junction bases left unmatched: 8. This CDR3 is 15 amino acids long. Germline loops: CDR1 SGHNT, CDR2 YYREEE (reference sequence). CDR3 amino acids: CASSFSGTGMDEQFF. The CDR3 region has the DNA TGTGCCAGCAGCTTCTCCGGGACAGGGATGGATGAGCAGTTCTTC.

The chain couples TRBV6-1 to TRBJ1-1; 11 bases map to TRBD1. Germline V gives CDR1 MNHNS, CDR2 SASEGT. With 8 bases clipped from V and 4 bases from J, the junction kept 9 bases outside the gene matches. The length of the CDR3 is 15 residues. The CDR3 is CASLGTGGAGTEAFF. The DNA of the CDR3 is TGTGCCAGCCTCGGGACAGGGGGTGCTGGCACTGAAGCTTTCTTT.

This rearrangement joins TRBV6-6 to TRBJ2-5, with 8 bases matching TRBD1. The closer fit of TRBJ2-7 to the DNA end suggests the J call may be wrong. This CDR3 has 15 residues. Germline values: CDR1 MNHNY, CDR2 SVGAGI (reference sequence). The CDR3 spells CASSYLGQGRYEQYF. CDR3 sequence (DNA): TGTGCCAGCAGTTACCTAGGACAGGGCCGATACGAGCAGTACTTC.